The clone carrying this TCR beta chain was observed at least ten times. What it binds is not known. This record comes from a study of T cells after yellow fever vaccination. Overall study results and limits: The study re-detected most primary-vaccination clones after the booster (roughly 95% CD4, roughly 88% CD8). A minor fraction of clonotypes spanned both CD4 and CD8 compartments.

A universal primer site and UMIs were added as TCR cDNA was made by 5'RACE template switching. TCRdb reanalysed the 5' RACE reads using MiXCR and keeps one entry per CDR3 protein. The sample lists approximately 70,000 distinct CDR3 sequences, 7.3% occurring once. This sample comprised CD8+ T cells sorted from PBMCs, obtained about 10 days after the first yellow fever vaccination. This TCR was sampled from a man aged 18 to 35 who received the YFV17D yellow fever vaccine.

As DNA, the CDR3 is TGTGCCAGCAGTGGAGAAACCTTTCAGCCCCCCGGCGAGCAGTTCTTC. The encoded protein is CASSGETFQPPGEQFF. The V and J genes are TRBV25-1 and TRBJ2-1, with D uncertain. The CDR3 is made up of 16 amino acids. V lost 4 bases, J lost 10 bases, and 23 bases lay in between. Germline assignment: CDR1 MGHDK and CDR2 SYGVNS.